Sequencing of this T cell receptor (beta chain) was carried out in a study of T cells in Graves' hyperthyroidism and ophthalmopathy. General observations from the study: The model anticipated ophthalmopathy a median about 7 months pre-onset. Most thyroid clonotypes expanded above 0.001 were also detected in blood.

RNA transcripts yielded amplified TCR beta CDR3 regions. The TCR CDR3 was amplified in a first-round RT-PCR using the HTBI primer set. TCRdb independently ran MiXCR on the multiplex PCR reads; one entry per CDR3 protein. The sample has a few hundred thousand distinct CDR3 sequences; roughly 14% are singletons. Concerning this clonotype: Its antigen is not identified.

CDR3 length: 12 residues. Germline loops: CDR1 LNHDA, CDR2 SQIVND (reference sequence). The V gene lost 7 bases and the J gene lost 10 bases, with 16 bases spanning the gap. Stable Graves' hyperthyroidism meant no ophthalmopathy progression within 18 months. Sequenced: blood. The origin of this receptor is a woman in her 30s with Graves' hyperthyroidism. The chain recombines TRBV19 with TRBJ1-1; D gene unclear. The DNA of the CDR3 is TGTGCCAGTAATGGGAGGAACCCGGGAGCTTTCTTT. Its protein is CASNGRNPGAFF.